These 2 T cell receptor beta chains originate from one sample sequenced in a study of T cells after yellow fever vaccination. TCRdb reprocessed the 5' RACE reads with MiXCR, giving one entry per CDR3 protein. The data show some 250,000 distinct CDR3 sequences, 6.9% seen once. The sequenced sample was CD4+ T cells sorted from PBMCs, obtained 15 days after the yellow fever booster vaccination. The receptors originated from a man aged 25 to 40 who received the YFV17D yellow fever vaccine.

A few counts support this clonotype. The gene calls are TRBV12-3 or TRBV12-4 and TRBJ2-3; D may be TRBD2 (5 bases). V lost 0 bases, J lost 8 bases, and 18 bases lay in between. This CDR3 has 16 residues. The CDR3 coding sequence is TGTGCCAGCAGTTTAGCCATTGCCGGACTTTACTTTACGCAGTATTTT. Translating gives CASSLAIAGLYFTQYF.

This clonotype was counted a few times. J is TRBJ2-1 and V is TRBV5-1, with D hard to call. This CDR3 comprises 11 residues. V lost 6 bases, J lost 6 bases, and 7 bases lay in between. Germline V lookup: CDR1 SGHRS, CDR2 YFSETQ. The CDR3 bases are TGCGCCAGCATGGGTCTCAATGAGCAGTTCTTC. This translates into CASMGLNEQFF.